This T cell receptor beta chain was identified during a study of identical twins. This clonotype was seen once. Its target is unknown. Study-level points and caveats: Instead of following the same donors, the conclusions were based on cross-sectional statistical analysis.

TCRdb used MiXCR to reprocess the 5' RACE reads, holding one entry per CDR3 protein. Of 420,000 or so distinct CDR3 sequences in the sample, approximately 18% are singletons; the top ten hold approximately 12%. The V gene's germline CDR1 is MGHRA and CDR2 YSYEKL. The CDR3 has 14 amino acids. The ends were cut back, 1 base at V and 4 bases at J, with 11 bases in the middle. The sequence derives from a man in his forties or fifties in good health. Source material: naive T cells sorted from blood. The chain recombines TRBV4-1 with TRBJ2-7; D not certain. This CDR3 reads CASSQAGQEYEQYF. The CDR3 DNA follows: TGCGCCAGCAGCCAAGCGGGTCAAGAGTACGAGCAGTACTTC.